The present TCR beta chain was sequenced within a study of beta chain features in type 1 diabetes. The CDR3 contains 14 residues. Per germline, CDR1 SEHNR and CDR2 FQNEAQ (reference sequence). Germline trimming cut 3 bases from V and 3 bases from J; bases unmatched to any gene: 5. Sequenced material consisted of expressed TCRB transcripts (all of the isolated RNA was reverse transcribed). TCRdb's copy holds only in-frame clones and misses some; the assay was immunoSEQ multiplex PCR. The sample has about 900,000 clones, about a sixth seen once. The gene calls are TRBV7-9 and TRBJ2-7; the match to TRBD1 covers 7 bases. Sequences were obtained from naive CD4+ T cells from blood. The source of this sequence is a woman aged 18 to 35 in good health. The CDR3, as DNA: TGTGCCAGCAGCTTCTGGGACAGCAACTACGAGCAGTACTTC. It yields the protein CASSFWDSNYEQYF.